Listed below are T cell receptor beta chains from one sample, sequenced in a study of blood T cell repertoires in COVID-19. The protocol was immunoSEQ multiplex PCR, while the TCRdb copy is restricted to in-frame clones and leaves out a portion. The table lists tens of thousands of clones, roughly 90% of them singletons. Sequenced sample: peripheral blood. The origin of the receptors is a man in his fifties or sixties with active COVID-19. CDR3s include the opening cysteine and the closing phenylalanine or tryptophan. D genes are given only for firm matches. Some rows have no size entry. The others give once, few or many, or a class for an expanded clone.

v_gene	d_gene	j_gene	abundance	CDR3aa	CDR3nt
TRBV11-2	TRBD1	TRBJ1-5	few	CASSQGTGTNQPQHF	TGTGCCAGCAGCCAGGGGACAGGGACGAACCAGCCCCAGCATTTT
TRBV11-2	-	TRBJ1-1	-	CASSPGGVNTEAFF	TGTGCCAGCAGCCCGGGGGGGGTGAACACTGAAGCTTTCTTT
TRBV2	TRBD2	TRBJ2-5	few	CASRESSGRGGQYF	TGTGCCAGCAGAGAAAGTAGCGGGAGGGGAGGCCAGTACTTC
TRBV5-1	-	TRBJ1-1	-	CASSLQGRGEAFF	TGCGCCAGCAGCCTACAGGGCCGTGGTGAAGCTTTCTTT
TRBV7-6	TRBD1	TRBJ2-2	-	CASSLGQGNANTGELFF	TGTGCCAGCAGCTTAGGACAGGGAAACGCGAACACCGGGGAGCTGTTTTTT
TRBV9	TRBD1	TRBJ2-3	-	CASSVGPPGQGADTQYF	TGTGCCAGCAGCGTGGGGCCCCCGGGACAGGGGGCAGATACGCAGTATTTT
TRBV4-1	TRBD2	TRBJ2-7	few	CASSPLAEVTHEQYF	TGCGCCAGCAGCCCACTAGCGGAGGTTACCCACGAGCAGTACTTC
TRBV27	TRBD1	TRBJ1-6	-	CASSFGTDNSPLHF	TGTGCCAGCAGTTTTGGGACAGATAATTCACCCCTCCACTTT
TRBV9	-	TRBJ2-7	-	CASSVGREFTYEQYF	TGTGCCAGCAGCGTTGGTCGGGAGTTCACCTACGAGCAGTACTTC
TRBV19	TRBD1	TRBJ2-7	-	CASSSWDRGGEQYF	TGTGCCAGTAGTAGCTGGGACAGGGGTGGGGAGCAGTACTTC
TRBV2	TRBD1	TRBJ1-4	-	CASRRTGLANEKLFF	TGTGCCAGCAGACGGACAGGGTTGGCTAATGAAAAACTGTTTTTT
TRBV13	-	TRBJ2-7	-	CASSLRGGGILYEQYF	TGTGCCAGCAGCCTCCGGGGTGGGGGGATACTCTACGAGCAGTACTTC
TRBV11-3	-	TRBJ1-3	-	CASSFTTGSGNTIYF	TGTGCCAGCAGCTTCACGACAGGATCTGGAAACACCATATATTTT
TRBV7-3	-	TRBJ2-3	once	CASSSSGGTDTQYF	TGTGCCAGCAGCTCCTCAGGGGGCACAGATACGCAGTATTTT
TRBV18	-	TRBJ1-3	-	CASSGLDTIYF	TGTGCCAGCTCTGGACTGGACACCATATATTTT
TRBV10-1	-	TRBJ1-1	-	CASSQGLYTEAFF	TGCGCCAGCAGTCAGGGGTTGTACACTGAAGCTTTCTTT
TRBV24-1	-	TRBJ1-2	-	CATSDYGYTF	TGTGCCACCAGCGACTATGGCTACACCTTC
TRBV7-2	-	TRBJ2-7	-	CASSSTPGSYEQYF	TGTGCCAGCAGCTCGACCCCCGGGAGCTACGAGCAGTACTTC
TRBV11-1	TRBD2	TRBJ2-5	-	CASSLIAGLETQYF	TGTGCCAGCAGCTTAATAGCGGGATTAGAGACCCAGTACTTC
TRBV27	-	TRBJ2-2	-	CASSLEGAGELFF	TGTGCCAGCAGTTTAGAGGGGGCCGGGGAGCTGTTTTTT
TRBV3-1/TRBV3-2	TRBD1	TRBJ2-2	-	CASSQGQGHGELFF	TGTGCCAGCAGCCAGGGACAGGGCCACGGGGAGCTGTTTTTT
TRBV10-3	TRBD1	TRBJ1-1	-	CAISRDRNTEAFF	TGTGCCATCAGCCGGGACAGGAACACTGAAGCTTTCTTT
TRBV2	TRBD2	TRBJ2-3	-	CASTLAGGSADTQYF	TGTGCCAGCACGTTAGCGGGAGGGAGCGCAGATACGCAGTATTTT